The 16 T cell receptor beta chains presented below share a single source sample, sequenced in a study of PD-L1 blockade in urothelial cancer. Sample time point: pretreatment peripheral blood. Data came from immunoSEQ multiplex PCR; TCRdb stores just in-frame clones and leaves some out. The profile shows some 87,000 clones, around 87% of them singletons. The material sequenced was PBMCs, taken around atezolizumab (anti-PD-L1) treatment. The receptors derive from a man in his sixties with urothelial cancer.

This sequence joins TRBV6-6 and TRBJ1-2; a weak D match, TRBD1 (5 bases). CDR1 and CDR2 (germline): MNHNY, SVGAGI (reference sequence). This CDR3 region has 14 residues. Between the trimmed V and J ends, which lost 6 bases and 5 bases, there was a span of 16 bases. The CDR3 DNA sequence: TGTGCCAGCAGGGACCCCGGGGGGGAGTATGGCTACACCTTC. Translated, it gives CASRDPGGEYGYTF.

The genes are TRBV28 and TRBJ2-7, with 8 bases that match TRBD1. This CDR3 has 15 residues. Trimming removed 6 bases from V and 5 bases from J; junction bases left unmatched: 12. Germline CDR1 MDHEN, CDR2 SYDVKM. The CDR3 protein is CASSRESDRGHEQYF. As DNA, the CDR3 is TGTGCCAGCAGCCGCGAGTCCGACAGGGGACACGAGCAGTACTTC.

As regards this clone: Other DNA sequences of this sample code for an identical CDR3. V and J are TRBV28 and TRBJ1-1, with 7 bases matching TRBD1. The length of the CDR3 is 15 residues. CDR1 is MDHEN, CDR2 SYDVKM, per germline. V lost 6 bases and J lost 5; bases outside the gene matches: 12. The CDR3 coding sequence is TGTGCCAGCAGCCCCCCGACAGGGCGGGGAACTGAAGCTTTCTTT. Protein product: CASSPPTGRGTEAFF.

The V call is TRBV10-3, the J call TRBJ1-1; 9 nucleotides align to TRBD1. Germline assignment: CDR1 ENHRY and CDR2 SYGVKD. The CDR3 runs to 15 residues. The junction had 14 bases not matched to a gene; V was cut back by 11 bases and J by 4 bases. Here the CDR3 reads CASRGDGTGSTEAFF. The CDR3 DNA is TGTGCCTCCCGCGGGGACGGGACAGGGTCCACTGAAGCTTTCTTT.

The CDR3 is CASSVGGPDQPQHF. DNA of the CDR3: TGTGCCAGCAGCGTAGGAGGGCCCGATCAGCCCCAGCATTTT. The chain uses TRBV9 and TRBJ1-5, with D uncertain. Trimming left V 0 bases short and J 5 bases short, with 9 bases between. Germline assignment: CDR1 SGDLS and CDR2 YYNGEE. The CDR3 has 14 amino acids.

The CDR3 region has the DNA TGTGCCAGCAGTTGGGACAGCATGACCAAAGAGACCCAGTACTTC. Translation gives CASSWDSMTKETQYF. The chain employs TRBV27 and TRBJ2-5, with 7 bases fitting TRBD1. The CDR3 loop spans 15 amino acids. In germline, CDR1 is MNHEY, CDR2 SMNVEV (reference sequence). The J segment lost 3 bases and the V segment lost 4 bases, leaving 8 bases of the junction unmatched.

Only a few counts were recorded for this clone. The rearrangement uses TRBV10-1 and TRBJ1-3; D uncertain. Germline-derived CDR1 and CDR2 are WNHNN and SYGVQD (reference sequence). V was clipped by 0 bases and J by 0 bases, with 6 bases between them. This CDR3 contains 15 residues. The CDR3 protein is CASSESGSSGNTIYF. The CDR3 DNA is TGCGCCAGCAGTGAGTCGGGCAGCTCTGGAAACACCATATATTTT.

The genes are TRBV5-6 and TRBJ2-7, with 9 positions matching TRBD1. V shed 0 bases and J 1 base; nucleotides not matched to a gene: 5. Germline CDR1 SGHDT, CDR2 YYEEEE. The CDR3 spans 16 residues. CDR3 region: CASSLVGQGTSYEQYF. CDR3 in DNA: TGTGCCAGCAGCTTGGTGGGACAGGGAACGTCCTACGAGCAGTACTTC.

This clone occurred once. The rearrangement joins TRBV2 to TRBJ1-2; 8 bases map to TRBD1. Losses at the gene ends were 6 bases for V and 3 bases for J; bases not matched to a gene: 12. The germline V gene encodes CDR1 SNHLY and CDR2 FYNNEI. The CDR3 runs 16 residues. CDR3 loop: CASSDPGTGGHYGYTF. CDR3 DNA sequence: TGTGCCAGCAGCGATCCTGGGACAGGTGGACACTATGGCTACACCTTC.

The chain uses TRBV6-5 and TRBJ2-1, with 10 bases that match TRBD2. This CDR3 comprises 15 residues. V gave up 6 bases and J gave up 7 bases; unmatched junction bases: 9. Germline V gives CDR1 MNHEY, CDR2 SVGAGI. In DNA, the CDR3 is TGTGCCAGCAGATCGAGCGGGGGGGCTGAGAATGAGCAGTTCTTC. It yields the protein CASRSSGGAENEQFF.

The chain links TRBV6-5 to TRBJ1-1; TRBD1 matches at 10 bases. V shed 4 bases and J 8 bases; nucleotides not matched to a gene: 7. CDR1 MNHEY and CDR2 SVGAGI come from the germline V gene. The CDR3 has 14 residues. CDR3 in DNA: TGTGCCAGCAGTTTGACAGGGGGCGCAGCAGAAGCTTTCTTT. Residues: CASSLTGGAAEAFF.

CDR3 in amino acids: CASRPPEGGGYTF. CDR3 nucleotides: TGCGCCAGCAGACCCCCGGAGGGTGGTGGCTACACCTTC. The chain employs TRBV4-3 and TRBJ1-2; no reliable D call. Per germline, CDR1 LGHNA and CDR2 YSLEER. V lost 6 bases and J lost 7, with 15 bases in between. CDR3 length equals 13 residues.

This sequence joins TRBV20-1 and TRBJ2-5; no reliable D call. The CDR3 sequence is 11 residues long. V lost 1 base and J lost 5, with 5 bases in between. Germline values: CDR1 DFQATT, CDR2 SNEGSKA (reference sequence). CDR3 sequence: CSARVGETQYF. The CDR3 region has the DNA TGCAGTGCTAGAGTCGGTGAGACCCAGTACTTC.

V and J are TRBV29-1 and TRBJ2-3, with TRBD1 as a possible D gene (5 bases). V lost 8 bases, J lost 3 bases, and 15 bases lay in between. Germline V gives CDR1 SQVTM, CDR2 ANQGSEA. CDR3 size: 13 residues. CDR3 amino acids: CSIQGDFTDTQYF. CDR3 coding DNA: TGCAGCATCCAAGGGGATTTTACAGATACGCAGTATTTT.

This clone appeared a few times. In DNA form, the CDR3 reads TGTGCCAGCAGTCTAGGGGCCAGCGGGGAGGCCCAAGAGACCCAGTACTTC. This sequence encodes CASSLGASGEAQETQYF. The rearrangement links TRBV7-9 to TRBJ2-5, with TRBD2 matching over 7 bases. The CDR3 consists of 17 residues. V lost 6 bases to trimming and J lost 1 base; unmatched junction nucleotides: 14. Germline V gives CDR1 SEHNR, CDR2 FQNEAQ (reference sequence).

The table lists this clone with a count of one. This chain links TRBV20-1 with TRBJ1-1, with 7 nucleotides matching TRBD1. CDR3 length equals 11 residues. Germline CDR1 DFQATT, CDR2 SNEGSKA (reference sequence). CDR3 in amino acids: CRVRDSREAFF. The CDR3 coding sequence is TGCAGAGTCCGGGACAGCCGTGAAGCTTTCTTT.